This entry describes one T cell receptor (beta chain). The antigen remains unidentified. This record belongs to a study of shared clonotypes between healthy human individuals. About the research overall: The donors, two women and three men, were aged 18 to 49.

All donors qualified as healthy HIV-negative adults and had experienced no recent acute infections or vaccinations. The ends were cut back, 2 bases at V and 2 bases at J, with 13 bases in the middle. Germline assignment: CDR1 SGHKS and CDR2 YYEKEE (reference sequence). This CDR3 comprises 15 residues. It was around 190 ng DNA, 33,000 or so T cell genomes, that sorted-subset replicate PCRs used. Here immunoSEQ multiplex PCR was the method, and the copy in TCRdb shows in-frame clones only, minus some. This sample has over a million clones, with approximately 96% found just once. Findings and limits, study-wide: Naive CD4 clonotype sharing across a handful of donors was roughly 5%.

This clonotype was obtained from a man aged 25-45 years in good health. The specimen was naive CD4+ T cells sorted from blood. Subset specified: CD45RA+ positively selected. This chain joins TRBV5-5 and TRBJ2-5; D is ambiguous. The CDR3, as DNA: TGTGCCAGCAGCTTTAGTTGGCAGAGACAAGAGACCCAGTACTTC. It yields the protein CASSFSWQRQETQYF. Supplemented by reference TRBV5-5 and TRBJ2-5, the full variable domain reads DAGVTQSPTHLIKTRGQQVTLRCSPISGHKSVSWYQQVLGQGPQFIFQYYEKEERGRGNFPDRFSARQFPNYSSELNVNALLLGDSALYLCASSFSWQRQETQYFGPGTRLLVL.